Described below is a single T cell receptor (beta chain) sequence and its context. The sample is drawn from a study of control samples from healthy donors and cancer patients. In germline, CDR1 is MNHEY, CDR2 SVGEGT. Trimming removed 2 bases from V and 7 bases from J, with 12 bases in between. CDR3 size: 13 residues. Clones were read by immunoSEQ multiplex PCR, and TCRdb kept only the in-frame ones, dropping some. The sample holds under 200,000 clones, around 96% seen once. This rearrangement joins TRBV6-2 or TRBV6-3 to TRBJ2-7; possibly TRBD1 for D (6 bases). The sequenced sample was blood. The clonotype originates from a woman in her thirties in good health. The CDR3 DNA reads as TGTGCCAGCAGTTACGTAGGGGGTGGTGAGCAGTACTTC. Protein sequence: CASSYVGGGEQYF.